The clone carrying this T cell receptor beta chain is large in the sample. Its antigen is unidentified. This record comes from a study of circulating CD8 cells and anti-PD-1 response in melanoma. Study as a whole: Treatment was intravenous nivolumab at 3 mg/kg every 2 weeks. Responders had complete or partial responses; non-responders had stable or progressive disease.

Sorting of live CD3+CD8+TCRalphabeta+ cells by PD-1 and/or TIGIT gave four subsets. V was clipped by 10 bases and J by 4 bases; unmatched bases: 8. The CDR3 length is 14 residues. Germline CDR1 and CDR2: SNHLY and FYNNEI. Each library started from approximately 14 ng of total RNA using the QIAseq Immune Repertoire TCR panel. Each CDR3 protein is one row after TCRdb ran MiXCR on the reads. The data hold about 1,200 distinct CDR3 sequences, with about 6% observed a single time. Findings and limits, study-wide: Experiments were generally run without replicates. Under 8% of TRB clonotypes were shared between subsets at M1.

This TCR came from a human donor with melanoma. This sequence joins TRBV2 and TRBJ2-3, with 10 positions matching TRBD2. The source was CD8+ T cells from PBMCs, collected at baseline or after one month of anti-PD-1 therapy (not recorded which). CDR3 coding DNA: TGTGCCACAATACTAGCGGGGATATCAGATACGCAGTATTTT. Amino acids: CATILAGISDTQYF.